One sample yielded the 10 T cell receptor beta chains listed below, sequenced in a study of T cell repertoires and HLA-DP antigens. CD4+ cells expanded for about 15 days were restimulated less than 25 h with allogeneic-DPB1 HeLa cells. HeLa stimulator cells carried retrovirally transduced HLA-DPA1/DPB1, HLA-DM, invariant chain and CD80. The repertoire was sequenced with immunoSEQ multiplex PCR; TCRdb's copy has only in-frame clones and lacks some. Found here are 1,500 to 2,000 clones, 76% of them singletons; the top ten hold 45% to 65%. Sequenced material: CD137- CD4+ T cells from cultured PBMCs. Receptor source: a man in his fifties or sixties in good health and CMV-seronegative.

The chain couples TRBV7-6 to TRBJ2-1; D call uncertain. Trimming took 6 bases from V and 8 from J, leaving 17 bases between them. The CDR3 contains 14 residues. CDR1 is SGHVS, CDR2 FNYEAQ, per germline. The CDR3 protein is CASSRSPGRDEQFF. The DNA of the CDR3 is TGTGCCAGCAGTCGCTCCCCGGGTCGGGATGAGCAGTTCTTC.

The chain carries TRBV11-1 and TRBJ2-5; TRBD2 aligns across 16 bases. The germline V gene encodes CDR1 SGHAT and CDR2 FQDESV (reference sequence). The CDR3 extends over 17 amino acids. Germline trimming cut 5 bases from V and 5 bases from J; bases unmatched to any gene: 8. This CDR3 reads CASSLGTSGGAWETQYF. The CDR3 DNA sequence: TGTGCCAGCAGCCTAGGGACTAGCGGGGGGGCCTGGGAGACCCAGTACTTC. Variable domain in full (rest from reference TRBV11-1 and TRBJ2-5): EAEVAQSPRYKITEKSQAVAFWCDPISGHATLYWYRQILGQGPELLVQFQDESVVDDSQLPKDRFSAERLKGVDSTLKIQPAELGDSAMYLCASSLGTSGGAWETQYFGPGTRLLVL.

J is TRBJ1-4 and V is TRBV27; TRBD1 aligns across 9 bases. The length of the CDR3 is 15 residues. Trimming took 2 bases from V and 8 from J; bases not matched to a gene: 6. Per the germline V gene, CDR1 is MNHEY and CDR2 is SMNVEV (reference sequence). CDR3 sequence: CASSLLGTGREKLFF. The CDR3 DNA reads as TGTGCCAGCAGTTTACTGGGGACAGGGAGGGAAAAACTGTTTTTT.

The rearrangement links TRBV5-1 to TRBJ1-4; possible D gene TRBD1, 5 bases. V was shortened by 5 bases and J by 3 bases, with 11 bases between the two germline ends. In germline, CDR1 is SGHRS, CDR2 YFSETQ. CDR3 length: 14 amino acids. The CDR3 nucleotides are TGCGCCAGCAGACCAGGGCGGGCTAATGAAAAACTGTTTTTT. This translates into CASRPGRANEKLFF. The complete variable domain, with remaining parts taken from reference TRBV5-1 and TRBJ1-4, reads KAGVTQTPRYLIKTRGQQVTLSCSPISGHRSVSWYQQTPGQGLQFLFEYFSETQRNKGNFPGRFSGRQFSNSRSEMNVSTLELGDSALYLCASRPGRANEKLFFGSGTQLSVL.

V usage is TRBV30 and J usage is TRBJ1-4; D gene uncertain. The CDR3 spans 16 residues. The V end was cut by 2 bases, the J end by 3 bases, with 16 bases between. In germline, CDR1 is GTSNPN, CDR2 SVGIG (reference sequence). The CDR3 loop reads CAWSPQMMGSNEKLFF. The CDR3 coding sequence is TGTGCCTGGAGTCCCCAGATGATGGGATCTAATGAAAAACTGTTTTTT.

The rearrangement links TRBV21-1 to TRBJ2-2; the table names TRBD1, a call not compared with the DNA. TRBV21-1 is a listed pseudogene. CDR3 length: 18 amino acids. The DNA of the CDR3 is TGTGCCAGCAGCAAAGGGGCGACAGTTAGAGCTAACACCGGGGAGCTGTTTTTT. This codes for CASSKGATVRANTGELFF.

By proportion, this clone is hyperexpanded. The rearrangement joins TRBV19 to TRBJ2-7; D perhaps matches TRBD1 (6 bases). This CDR3 has 11 amino acids. The germline gives CDR1 LNHDA, CDR2 SQIVND (reference sequence). Trimming stripped 6 bases from V and 11 bases from J, with 14 bases between. In DNA, the CDR3 is TGTGCCAGTAGATCAGGGGAAGCCAAGTACTTC. Protein sequence: CASRSGEAKYF.

Concerning this clone itself: The identical CDR3 is also encoded by other nucleotide sequences in the sample. J is TRBJ2-1 and V is TRBV10-1; 7 bases are shared with TRBD2. The V gene's germline CDR1 is WNHNN and CDR2 SYGVQD (reference sequence). The CDR3 length is 14 residues. The V gene end was trimmed by 5 bases and the J gene end by 8 bases; junction bases not matched to a gene: 9. The CDR3 DNA sequence: TGCGCCAGCAGTAGGGCGGGAGAAGGCTATGAGCAGTTCTTC. It codes for CASSRAGEGYEQFF.

This clone has more than one count but fewer than ten. The V gene is TRBV6-5, the J gene TRBJ1-2; D gene uncertain. V lost 5 bases and J 8 bases, leaving 15 bases between the germline ends. The CDR3 consists of 13 residues. Germline V CDR1 and CDR2: MNHEY, SVGAGI. CDR3 coding DNA: TGTGCCAGCAGTCGAGACCTCAGCGGGGGCTACACCTTC. Residues: CASSRDLSGGYTF.

V usage is TRBV5-1 and J usage is TRBJ1-1, with no clear D. Germline CDR1 SGHRS, CDR2 YFSETQ. CDR3 length equals 17 residues. The V end was cut by 2 bases, the J end by 3 bases, with 20 bases between. The CDR3 sequence: CASSLTVRVLVDTEAFF. The CDR3 nucleotides read TGCGCCAGCAGCTTAACGGTGAGGGTGTTGGTGGACACTGAAGCTTTCTTT.